Below are 7 T cell receptor beta chains sequenced from a single sample in a study of Graves' ophthalmopathy and Graves' hyperthyroidism. Amplification of the TCR beta CDR3 regions used RNA transcripts (as template). An opening RT-PCR round employed HTBI primers and preceded a second-round multiplex PCR. TCRdb independently ran MiXCR on the multiplex PCR reads; one entry per CDR3 protein. The sample comprises around 1.1 million distinct CDR3 sequences, about 36% of which are singletons, and 11% rests with the top ten. Material: peripheral blood or thyroid tissue (not recorded which). The source of these receptors is an adult man with Graves' hyperthyroidism.

The J gene is TRBJ1-1, the V gene TRBV20-1; the match to TRBD1 covers 8 bases. CDR1 is DFQATT, CDR2 SNEGSKA, per germline (reference sequence). The CDR3 is 13 amino acids. Losses at the gene ends were 3 bases for V and 6 bases for J; bases not matched to a gene: 6. The CDR3 reads CSARRQGRAEAFF. DNA for the CDR3: TGCAGTGCTAGGCGACAGGGGCGGGCTGAAGCTTTCTTT.

V usage is TRBV15 and J usage is TRBJ2-5; D ambiguous. There are 14 residues in the CDR3. The V end lost 3 bases, the J end lost 3 bases, and 11 bases lay between the germline ends. Germline V gives CDR1 LNHNV, CDR2 YYDKDF (reference sequence). For the CDR3, the DNA is TGTGCCACCAGCAGCTTGGGTGGTGAAGAGACCCAGTACTTC. It specifies CATSSLGGEETQYF.

The chain recombines TRBV2 with TRBJ1-6; 7 bases line up with TRBD1. Germline V lookup: CDR1 SNHLY, CDR2 FYNNEI. The V and J ends lost 3 bases and 3 bases, in that order; junction bases with no gene match: 2. The CDR3 runs to 15 residues. CDR3 sequence reads: CASSDQGGYNSPLHF. The DNA for the CDR3 is TGTGCCAGCAGTGACCAGGGGGGCTATAATTCACCCCTCCACTTT.

This clonotype was counted at least ten times. The J gene is TRBJ2-7, the V gene TRBV20-1; D is ambiguous. CDR1 DFQATT and CDR2 SNEGSKA come from the germline V gene (reference sequence). V gave up 6 bases and J gave up 5 bases, with 17 bases separating them. The CDR3 is 13 residues long. The CDR3 protein is CSAIPPGLDEQYF. In nucleotides, the CDR3 is TGCAGTGCCATCCCGCCAGGCCTCGACGAGCAGTACTTC.

This chain joins TRBV15 and TRBJ2-5, with 12 bases identical to TRBD1. Germline CDR1 reads LNHNV; CDR2 reads YYDKDF (reference sequence). Trimming cost V 11 bases and J 5 bases; bases outside gene matches: 12. The CDR3 is 15 amino acids. The CDR3 region is CAWSTGTGGVETQYF. CDR3 sequence (DNA): TGTGCCTGGAGTACCGGGACAGGGGGCGTCGAGACCCAGTACTTC.

This clonotype occurred many times. The V and J genes are TRBV20-1 and TRBJ2-7; perhaps TRBD2 as D (5 bases). Germline-derived CDR1 and CDR2 are DFQATT and SNEGSKA (reference sequence). CDR3 length: 12 amino acids. The V end was cut by 2 bases, the J end by 3 bases, with 8 bases between. The CDR3 DNA reads TGCAGTGCTAGATCCCGGGACTACGAGCAGTACTTC. Encoded protein: CSARSRDYEQYF.

The chain links TRBV7-9 to TRBJ2-7; D gene unclear. Germline values: CDR1 SEHNR, CDR2 FQNEAQ (reference sequence). Trimming stripped 3 bases from V and 4 bases from J, with 13 bases between. The CDR3 spans 14 residues. For the CDR3, the DNA is TGTGCCAGCAGCTTTCGGACGGATGTTTACGAGCAGTACTTC. Its translation: CASSFRTDVYEQYF.